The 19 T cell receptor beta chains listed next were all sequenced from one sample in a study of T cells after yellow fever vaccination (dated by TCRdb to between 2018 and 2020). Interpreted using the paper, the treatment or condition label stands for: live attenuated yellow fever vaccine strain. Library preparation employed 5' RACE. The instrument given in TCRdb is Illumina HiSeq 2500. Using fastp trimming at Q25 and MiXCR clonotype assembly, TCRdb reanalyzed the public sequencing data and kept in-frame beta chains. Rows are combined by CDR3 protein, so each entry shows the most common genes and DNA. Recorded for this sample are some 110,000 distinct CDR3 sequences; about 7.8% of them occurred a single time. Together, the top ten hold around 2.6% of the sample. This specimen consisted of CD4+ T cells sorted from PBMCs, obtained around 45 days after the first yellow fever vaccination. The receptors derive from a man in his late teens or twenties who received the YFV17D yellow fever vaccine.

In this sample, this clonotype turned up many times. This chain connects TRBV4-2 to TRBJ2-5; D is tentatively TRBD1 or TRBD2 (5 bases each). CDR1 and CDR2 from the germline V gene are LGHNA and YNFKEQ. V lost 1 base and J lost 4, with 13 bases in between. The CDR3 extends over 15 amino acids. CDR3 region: CASSQGGDEVETQYF. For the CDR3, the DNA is TGTGCCAGCAGCCAAGGAGGGGATGAGGTAGAGACCCAGTACTTC.

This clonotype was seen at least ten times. The DNA of the CDR3 is TGTGCCAGCAGTTATTCGTGGGGCGGCAATCAGCCCCAGCATTTT. Amino acid sequence: CASSYSWGGNQPQHF. The chain combines TRBV6-5 with TRBJ1-5; TRBD1 might be the D (5 bases). Per the germline V gene, CDR1 is MNHEY and CDR2 is SVGAGI. The CDR3 is 15 residues long. V lost 3 bases and J 2 bases, leaving 11 bases between the germline ends.

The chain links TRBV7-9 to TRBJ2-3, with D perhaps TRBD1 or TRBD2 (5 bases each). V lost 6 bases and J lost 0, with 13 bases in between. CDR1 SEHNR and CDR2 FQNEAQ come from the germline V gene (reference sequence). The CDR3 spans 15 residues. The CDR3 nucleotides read TGTGCCAGCAGTTCCCGGGACGGCAGCACAGATACGCAGTATTTT. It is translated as CASSSRDGSTDTQYF.

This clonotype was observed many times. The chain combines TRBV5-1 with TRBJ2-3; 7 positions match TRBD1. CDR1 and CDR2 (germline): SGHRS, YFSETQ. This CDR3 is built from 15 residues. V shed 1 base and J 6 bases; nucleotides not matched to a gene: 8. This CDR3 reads CASSLQGDIADTQYF. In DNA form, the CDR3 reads TGCGCCAGCAGCTTGCAGGGGGATATAGCCGATACGCAGTATTTT.

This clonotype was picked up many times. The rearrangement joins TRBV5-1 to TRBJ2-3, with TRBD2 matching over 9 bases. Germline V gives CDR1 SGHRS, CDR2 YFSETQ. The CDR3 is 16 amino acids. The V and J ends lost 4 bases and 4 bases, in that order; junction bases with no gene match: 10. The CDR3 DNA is TGCGCCAGCAGCCCGGGTCTAGCGGGGACAGCAGATACGCAGTATTTT. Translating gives CASSPGLAGTADTQYF.

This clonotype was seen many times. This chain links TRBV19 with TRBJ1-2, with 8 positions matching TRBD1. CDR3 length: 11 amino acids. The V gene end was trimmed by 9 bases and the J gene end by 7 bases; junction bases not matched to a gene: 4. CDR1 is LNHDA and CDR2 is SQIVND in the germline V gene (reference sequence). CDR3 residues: CASTTGAGYTF. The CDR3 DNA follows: TGTGCCAGCACGACAGGGGCTGGCTACACCTTC.

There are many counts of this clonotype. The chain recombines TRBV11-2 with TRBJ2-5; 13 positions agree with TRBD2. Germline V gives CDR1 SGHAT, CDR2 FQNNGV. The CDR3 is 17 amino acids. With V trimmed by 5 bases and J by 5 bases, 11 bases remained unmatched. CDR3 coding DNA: TGTGCCAGCAGCCCGGGACTAGCGGGGCTCCTGGGGGAGACCCAGTACTTC. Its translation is CASSPGLAGLLGETQYF.

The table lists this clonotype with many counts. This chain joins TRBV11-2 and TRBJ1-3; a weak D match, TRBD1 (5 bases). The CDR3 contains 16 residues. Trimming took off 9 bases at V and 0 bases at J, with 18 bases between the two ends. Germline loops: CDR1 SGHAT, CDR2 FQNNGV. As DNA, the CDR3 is TGTGCCAGTCGAAGGCCGTCAGGGCCCTCTGGAAACACCATATATTTT. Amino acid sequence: CASRRPSGPSGNTIYF.

The CDR3 loop reads CASSPTYLDNEQFF. CDR3 nucleotides: TGTGCCAGCTCACCTACCTACTTGGACAATGAGCAGTTCTTC. V is TRBV18 and J is TRBJ2-1, with D hard to call. Germline-derived CDR1 and CDR2 are KGHSH and LQKENI. With 3 bases removed from V and 5 bases from J, the gap between germline ends came to 11 bases. The CDR3 extends over 14 amino acids.

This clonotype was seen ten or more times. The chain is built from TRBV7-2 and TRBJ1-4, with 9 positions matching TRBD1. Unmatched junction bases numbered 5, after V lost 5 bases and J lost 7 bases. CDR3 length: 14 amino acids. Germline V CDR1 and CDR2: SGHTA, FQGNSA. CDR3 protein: CASSPTGGSEKLFF. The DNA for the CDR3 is TGTGCCAGCAGCCCGACAGGGGGTAGTGAAAAACTGTTTTTT.

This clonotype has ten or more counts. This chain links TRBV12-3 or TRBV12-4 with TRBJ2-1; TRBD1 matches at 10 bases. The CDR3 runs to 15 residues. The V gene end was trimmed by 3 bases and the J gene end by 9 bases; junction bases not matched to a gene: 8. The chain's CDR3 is CASSFRDRGVGEQFF. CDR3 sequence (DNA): TGTGCCAGCAGTTTTCGGGACAGGGGTGTTGGTGAGCAGTTCTTC.

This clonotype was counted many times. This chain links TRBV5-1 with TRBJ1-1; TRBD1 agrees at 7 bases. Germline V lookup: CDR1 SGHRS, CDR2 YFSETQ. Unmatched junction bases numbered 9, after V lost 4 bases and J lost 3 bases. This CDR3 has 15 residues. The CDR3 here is CASSQAGGGYTEAFF. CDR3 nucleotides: TGCGCCAGCAGCCAGGCAGGGGGAGGATACACTGAAGCTTTCTTT.

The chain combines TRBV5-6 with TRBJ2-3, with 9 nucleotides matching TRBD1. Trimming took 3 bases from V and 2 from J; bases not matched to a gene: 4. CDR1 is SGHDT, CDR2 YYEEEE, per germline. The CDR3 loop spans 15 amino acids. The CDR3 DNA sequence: TGTGCCAGCAGCTCAGGGACAGGGAACACAGATACGCAGTATTTT. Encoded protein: CASSSGTGNTDTQYF.

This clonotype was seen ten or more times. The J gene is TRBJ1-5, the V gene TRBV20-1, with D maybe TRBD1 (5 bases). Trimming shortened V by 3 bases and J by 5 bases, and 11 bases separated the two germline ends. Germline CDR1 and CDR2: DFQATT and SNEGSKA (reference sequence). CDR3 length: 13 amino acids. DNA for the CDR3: TGCAGTGCTAGTGCAGGGACCGATCAGCCCCAGCATTTT. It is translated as CSASAGTDQPQHF.

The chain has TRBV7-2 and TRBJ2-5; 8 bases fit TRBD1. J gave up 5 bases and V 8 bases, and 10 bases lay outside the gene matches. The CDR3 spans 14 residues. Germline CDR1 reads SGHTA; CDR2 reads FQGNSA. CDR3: CASGRRTGRETQYF. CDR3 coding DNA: TGTGCCAGCGGCCGAAGGACAGGGAGGGAGACCCAGTACTTC.

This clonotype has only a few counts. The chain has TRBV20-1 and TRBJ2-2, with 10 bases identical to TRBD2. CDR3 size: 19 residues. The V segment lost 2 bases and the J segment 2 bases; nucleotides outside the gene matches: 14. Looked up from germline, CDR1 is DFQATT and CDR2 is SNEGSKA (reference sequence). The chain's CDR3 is CSARSPSGGSLLNTGELFF. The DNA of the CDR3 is TGCAGTGCTAGATCCCCTAGCGGGGGATCCCTACTTAACACCGGGGAGCTGTTTTTT.

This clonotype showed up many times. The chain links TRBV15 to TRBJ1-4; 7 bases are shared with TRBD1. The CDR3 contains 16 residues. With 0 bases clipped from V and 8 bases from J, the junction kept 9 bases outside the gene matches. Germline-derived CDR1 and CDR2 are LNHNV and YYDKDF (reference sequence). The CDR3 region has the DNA TGTGCCACCAGCAGAGAGGAGGCAGGGGGAAGGGAAAAACTGTTTTTT. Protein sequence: CATSREEAGGREKLFF. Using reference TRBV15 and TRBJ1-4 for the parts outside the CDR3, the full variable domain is DAMVIQNPRYQVTQFGKPVTLSCSQTLNHNVMYWYQQKSSQAPKLLFHYYDKDFNNEADTPDNFQSRRPNTSFCFLDIRSPGLGDTAMYLCATSREEAGGREKLFFGSGTQLSVL.

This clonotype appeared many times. The CDR3 DNA reads as TGTGCCAGTAGTAACAGGAACTATGGCTACACCTTC. Amino acid sequence: CASSNRNYGYTF. The chain combines TRBV19 with TRBJ1-2; a possible D gene is TRBD1 (5 bases). The germline gives CDR1 LNHDA, CDR2 SQIVND (reference sequence). This CDR3 contains 12 residues. V was pared by 4 bases and J by 2 bases, with 5 bases between.

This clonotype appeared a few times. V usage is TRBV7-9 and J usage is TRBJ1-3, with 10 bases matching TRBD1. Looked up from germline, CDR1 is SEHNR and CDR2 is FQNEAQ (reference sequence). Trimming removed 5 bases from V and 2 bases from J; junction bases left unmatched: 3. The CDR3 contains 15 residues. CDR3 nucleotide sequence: TGTGCCAGCAGCCTGACAGGGGGCACTGGAAACACCATATATTTT. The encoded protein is CASSLTGGTGNTIYF.